The 29 T cell receptor beta chains below all came from one sample that was sequenced in a study of identical twins. TCRdb analysed the 5' RACE reads with MiXCR anew, one entry per CDR3 protein. The table includes approximately 490,000 distinct CDR3 sequences, about 22% detected once. These sequences were also reported in another study, on yellow fever vaccine responses in identical twins.

The source material was CD4+ T cells sorted from blood. Source of these receptors: a woman under 30 in good health.

The chain is built from TRBV7-2 and TRBJ1-1; D remains ambiguous. The CDR3 runs to 14 residues. The germline V and J ends were trimmed by 1 base and 2 bases, with 8 bases remaining between them. Germline lookup yields CDR1 SGHTA and CDR2 FQGNSA. CDR3 coding DNA: TGTGCCAGCAGCTTAGGATGGCGAAACACTGAAGCTTTCTTT. Its protein product is CASSLGWRNTEAFF. The variable domain in full, completed from reference TRBV7-2 and TRBJ1-1, reads GAGVSQSPSNKVTEKGKDVELRCDPISGHTALYWYRQSLGQGLEFLIYFQGNSAPDKSGLPSDRFSAERTGGSVSTLTIQRTQQEDSAVYLCASSLGWRNTEAFFGQGTRLTVV.

This clonotype was recorded a few times. The chain employs TRBV7-8 and TRBJ2-7, with D tentatively TRBD2 (6 bases). The CDR3 spans 15 residues. V dropped 6 bases and J dropped 1 base, with 16 bases sitting between them. Germline CDR1 SGHVS, CDR2 FQNEAQ. The CDR3 bases are TGTGCCAGCAGGGAGGGACTCCTATGGTCCTACGAGCAGTACTTC. This codes for CASREGLLWSYEQYF. Full variable domain (outside the CDR3, taken from reference TRBV7-8 and TRBJ2-7): GAGVSQSPRYKVAKRGQDVALRCDPISGHVSLFWYQQALGQGPEFLTYFQNEAQLDKSGLPSDRFFAERPEGSVSTLKIQRTQQEDSAVYLCASREGLLWSYEQYFGPGTRLTVT.

This chain joins TRBV7-6 and TRBJ1-2; 7 bases are a match to TRBD1. The germline CDR1 and CDR2 sequences are SGHVS and FNYEAQ. Germline trimming cut 2 bases from V and 5 bases from J; bases unmatched to any gene: 2. The CDR3 runs 13 residues. The CDR3 is CASSLKQGYGYTF. As DNA, the CDR3 is TGTGCCAGCAGCTTAAAACAGGGGTATGGCTACACCTTC.

This clonotype was seen more than once but under ten times. J is TRBJ1-1 and V is TRBV19; no definite D call. Trimming shortened V by 8 bases and J by 0 bases, and 10 bases separated the two germline ends. The CDR3 loop spans 13 amino acids. The V gene's germline CDR1 is LNHDA and CDR2 SQIVND (reference sequence). CDR3 DNA sequence: TGTGCCAGTGTCGACCTCCTGAACACTGAAGCTTTCTTT. Its translation is CASVDLLNTEAFF.

This clonotype was counted a few times. The chain links TRBV10-3 to TRBJ1-5, with D perhaps matching TRBD1 (6 bases). CDR3 length: 14 residues. Germline CDR1 ENHRY, CDR2 SYGVKD. Trimming took off 4 bases at V and 5 bases at J, with 12 bases between the two ends. CDR3 region: CAISAAGVDQPQHF. In DNA form, the CDR3 reads TGTGCCATCAGTGCGGCAGGGGTGGATCAGCCCCAGCATTTT.

Here the CDR3 DNA reads TGTGCCAGCAGCTGGAGTTACGGCACAGATACGCAGTATTTT. Amino acid sequence: CASSWSYGTDTQYF. The chain links TRBV7-9 to TRBJ2-3; D is uncertain. The CDR3 totals 14 residues. Germline V gives CDR1 SEHNR, CDR2 FQNEAQ (reference sequence). V was trimmed by 4 bases and J by 1 base, leaving 9 bases between them.

This clonotype was recorded once. The genes are TRBV15 and TRBJ1-2; D ambiguous. V gave up 2 bases and J gave up 7 bases, with 11 bases separating them. The CDR3 has 13 residues. Germline CDR1 LNHNV, CDR2 YYDKDF (reference sequence). The CDR3 sequence: CATSRPADRGYTF. CDR3 in DNA: TGTGCCACCAGCAGACCCGCCGACCGTGGCTACACCTTC.

CDR3 coding DNA: TGCGCCAGCAGCGTCTCCGGGACGGCCGCTTTCTTT. Protein sequence: CASSVSGTAAFF. This chain uses TRBV5-1 with TRBJ1-1; perhaps TRBD1 as D (5 bases). The CDR3 is made up of 12 amino acids. V was pared by 4 bases and J by 11 bases, with 15 bases between. CDR1 is SGHRS, CDR2 YFSETQ, per germline.

The chain uses TRBV5-1 and TRBJ2-2; no clear D. From germline, CDR1 is SGHRS and CDR2 YFSETQ. The CDR3 has 15 residues. V lost 0 bases and J 4 bases, leaving 10 bases between the germline ends. The CDR3 loop is CASSLDGVRTGELFF. CDR3 bases: TGCGCCAGCAGCTTGGACGGAGTACGCACCGGGGAGCTGTTTTTT.

This clonotype has a single count. The chain uses TRBV5-6 and TRBJ2-2; 8 nucleotides line up with TRBD1. The CDR3 has 15 amino acids. Germline lookup yields CDR1 SGHDT and CDR2 YYEEEE. V was pared by 3 bases and J by 3 bases, with 4 bases of the junction left unmatched. CDR3 protein: CASSSVTGDTGELFF. Written as DNA, the CDR3 is TGTGCCAGCAGCTCGGTGACAGGGGACACCGGGGAGCTGTTTTTT.

The CDR3 region is CATEEGDRGGEQYF. Written as DNA, the CDR3 is TGTGCCACCGAGGAAGGGGACAGGGGAGGCGAGCAGTACTTC. The rearrangement uses TRBV10-3 and TRBJ2-7; 10 bases are a match to TRBD1. The V gene's germline CDR1 is ENHRY and CDR2 SYGVKD. The CDR3 extends over 14 amino acids. The junction had 12 bases not matched to a gene; V was cut back by 10 bases and J by 6 bases.

J is TRBJ2-1 and V is TRBV7-6; 7 bases fit TRBD2. The CDR3 has 14 amino acids. Looked up from germline, CDR1 is SGHVS and CDR2 is FNYEAQ. The V and J ends lost 6 bases and 5 bases, in that order; junction bases with no gene match: 7. The CDR3 sequence is CASSVWGGNNEQFF. The CDR3 DNA sequence: TGTGCCAGCAGTGTCTGGGGGGGTAACAATGAGCAGTTCTTC.

This clonotype turned up a few times. The V and J genes are TRBV3-1 and TRBJ1-3; D is ambiguous. V dropped 5 bases and J dropped 0 bases, with 8 bases sitting between them. The CDR3 spans 14 residues. Germline-derived CDR1 and CDR2 are LGHDT and YNNKEL (reference sequence). This CDR3 reads CASSAGISGNTIYF. The CDR3 nucleotides read TGTGCCAGCAGCGCGGGGATCTCTGGAAACACCATATATTTT.

The gene calls are TRBV5-1 and TRBJ2-3; the D is unclear. The CDR3 is made up of 14 amino acids. Germline lookup yields CDR1 SGHRS and CDR2 YFSETQ. Trimming removed 5 bases at V and 4 bases at J, with 14 bases between. CDR3 in DNA: TGCGCCAGCAGGTTCGGCGTCGGCGCAGATACGCAGTATTTT. This sequence encodes CASRFGVGADTQYF. Complete variable domain (other parts from reference TRBV5-1 and TRBJ2-3): KAGVTQTPRYLIKTRGQQVTLSCSPISGHRSVSWYQQTPGQGLQFLFEYFSETQRNKGNFPGRFSGRQFSNSRSEMNVSTLELGDSALYLCASRFGVGADTQYFGPGTRLTVL.

The rearrangement joins TRBV24-1 to TRBJ2-1, with TRBD1 matching over 8 bases. J was trimmed by 6 bases and V by 5 bases; bases with no gene match: 11. The germline V gene has CDR1 KGHDR and CDR2 SFDVKD. CDR3 length: 16 amino acids. The CDR3 is CATSALGLQGANEQFF. CDR3 bases: TGTGCCACCAGTGCCCTCGGACTTCAGGGGGCCAATGAGCAGTTCTTC.

This clonotype was found a few times. The chain couples TRBV7-2 to TRBJ2-1, with 11 bases identical to TRBD2. The CDR3 contains 17 residues. The trim removed 2 bases at V and 1 base at J, leaving 4 bases unmatched. Germline CDR1 reads SGHTA; CDR2 reads FQGNSA. CDR3 nucleotide sequence: TGTGCCAGCAGCTTAAGCACTAGCGGGAGTTCCTACAATGAGCAGTTCTTC. Encoded protein: CASSLSTSGSSYNEQFF.

V gene TRBV6-5 combines with J gene TRBJ1-1; possibly TRBD1 for D (6 bases). The V end was cut by 0 bases, the J end by 6 bases, with 14 bases between. Germline V gene lookup returns CDR1 MNHEY and CDR2 SVGAGI. The CDR3 is made up of 15 amino acids. CDR3 sequence reads: CASSYSFDRTPEAFF. Written as DNA, the CDR3 is TGTGCCAGCAGTTACTCTTTTGACAGGACCCCTGAAGCTTTCTTT.

The chain combines TRBV5-1 with TRBJ2-1; TRBD2 agrees at 8 bases. This CDR3 comprises 13 residues. Trimming took 5 bases from V and 7 from J; bases not matched to a gene: 5. CDR1 SGHRS and CDR2 YFSETQ come from the germline V gene. The CDR3 protein is CASRPGLANEQFF. The CDR3 coding sequence is TGCGCCAGCAGACCCGGACTAGCAAATGAGCAGTTCTTC. Variable domain in full (rest from reference TRBV5-1 and TRBJ2-1): KAGVTQTPRYLIKTRGQQVTLSCSPISGHRSVSWYQQTPGQGLQFLFEYFSETQRNKGNFPGRFSGRQFSNSRSEMNVSTLELGDSALYLCASRPGLANEQFFGPGTRLTVL.

This clonotype was observed a few times. The CDR3 sequence is CASSFLAGGPGDTQYF. CDR3 DNA: TGCGCCAGCAGCTTCCTAGCGGGAGGGCCTGGAGATACGCAGTATTTT. V is TRBV5-1 and J is TRBJ2-3, with TRBD2 identical over 12 bases. The CDR3 is 16 residues long. After removal of 2 bases from V and 5 bases from J, the junction contained 6 bases not matched to a gene. Germline V gene lookup returns CDR1 SGHRS and CDR2 YFSETQ.

The rearrangement joins TRBV5-4 to TRBJ1-4; D is unresolved. In germline, CDR1 is SGHNT, CDR2 YYREEE (reference sequence). V was shortened by 0 bases and J by 5 bases, with 8 bases between the two germline ends. CDR3 size: 14 residues. This CDR3 is CASSLGQRNEKLFF. The CDR3 bases are TGTGCCAGCAGCTTGGGGCAGCGCAATGAAAAACTGTTTTTT.

This chain joins TRBV11-1 and TRBJ2-5; possible D gene TRBD1, 5 bases. CDR1 is SGHAT, CDR2 FQDESV, per germline (reference sequence). The CDR3 is made up of 15 amino acids. The V gene lost 5 bases and the J gene lost 0 bases, with 13 bases spanning the gap. CDR3 nucleotide sequence: TGTGCCAGCAGCACCCATACAGGCTACCAAGAGACCCAGTACTTC. Residues: CASSTHTGYQETQYF.

This clonotype was found a few times. J is TRBJ1-3 and V is TRBV18; D uncertain. Germline V CDR1 and CDR2: KGHSH, LQKENI. This CDR3 contains 15 residues. V lost 3 bases and J lost 0, with 9 bases in between. The CDR3 region has the DNA TGTGCCAGCTCACCGACGGTGACCTCTGGAAACACCATATATTTT. Translation gives CASSPTVTSGNTIYF.

This clonotype occurred a few times. V gene TRBV3-1 combines with J gene TRBJ1-2; D unclear. V dropped 0 bases and J dropped 3 bases, with 11 bases sitting between them. The CDR3 is 15 residues long. CDR1 is LGHDT and CDR2 is YNNKEL in the germline V gene (reference sequence). This CDR3 reads CASSQDRERYYGYTF. CDR3 nucleotide sequence: TGTGCCAGCAGCCAAGATCGGGAGAGATACTATGGCTACACCTTC.

This clonotype came up many times. V and J are TRBV12-3 or TRBV12-4 and TRBJ2-1; 9 bases match TRBD1. V trimming: 6 bases; J trimming: 4 bases; junction bases outside the gene matches: 10. The CDR3 covers 16 residues. DNA for the CDR3: TGTGCCAGCAGGACCACGAGGACAGGGGTTTACAATGAGCAGTTCTTC. Its protein product is CASRTTRTGVYNEQFF.

The chain employs TRBV4-1 and TRBJ1-5, with no clear D. The CDR3 loop spans 15 amino acids. Between the trimmed V and J ends, which lost 4 bases and 0 bases, there was a span of 10 bases. CDR1 MGHRA and CDR2 YSYEKL come from the germline V gene. The CDR3 region has the DNA TGCGCCAGCAGCCCTGGACGTAATAGCAATCAGCCCCAGCATTTT. This encodes CASSPGRNSNQPQHF.

V is TRBV12-3 or TRBV12-4 and J is TRBJ1-2; no definite D call. V dropped 1 base and J dropped 7 bases, with 10 bases sitting between them. The CDR3 consists of 13 residues. In DNA, the CDR3 is TGTGCCAGCAGTTTAGGACACGGGGTTGGCTACACCTTC. Translated, it gives CASSLGHGVGYTF.

The V call is TRBV20-1, the J call TRBJ2-3; maybe TRBD2 (5 bases). Trimming took 5 bases from V and 2 from J, leaving 17 bases between them. The CDR3 covers 15 residues. Germline lookup yields CDR1 DFQATT and CDR2 SNEGSKA (reference sequence). In DNA, the CDR3 is TGCAGTGCTTTGCCGGGATCAAGGATCACAGATACGCAGTATTTT. Protein product: CSALPGSRITDTQYF.

V usage is TRBV5-8 and J usage is TRBJ2-2, with TRBD1 as a possible D gene (6 bases). V shed 7 bases and J shed 1 base, with 11 bases lying between them. The CDR3 is 14 amino acids. Germline CDR1 SGHTS, CDR2 YDEGEE. The CDR3 protein is CASLTGMNTGELFF. The CDR3, as DNA: TGTGCCAGCCTAACAGGGATGAACACCGGGGAGCTGTTTTTT.

A few counts support this clonotype. The rearrangement links TRBV5-1 to TRBJ2-1; D call uncertain. V dropped 0 bases and J dropped 3 bases, with 13 bases sitting between them. Germline V gene sequence: CDR1 SGHRS, CDR2 YFSETQ. This CDR3 is built from 16 residues. The CDR3 bases are TGCGCCAGCAGCTTGGTGTCGAGTCCGAACTACAATGAGCAGTTCTTC. It is translated as CASSLVSSPNYNEQFF.